This T cell receptor beta chain comes out of a study of OX40 agonist ivuxolimab in advanced cancers. Study outcomes and limitations: Relatively little clonal expansion, among the lowest observed, appeared in partial responders at 0.1-3.0 mg/kg.

Sequenced by immunoSEQ multiplex PCR; TCRdb stores in-frame clones only, minus some. This table has about 35,000 clones, about 84% appearing once. Of note for this clone: What it recognizes is unknown.

This specimen consisted of CD4+ or CD8+ T cells sorted from blood, obtained in a trial of the OX40 agonist ivuxolimab. The clonotype was recovered from an adult with an advanced solid tumor such as melanoma, head and neck, liver or kidney cancer.

The CDR3 nucleotides are TGCGCCAGCAGCCACAGCGGACAGAAATTCTACGAGCAGTACTTC. Protein sequence: CASSHSGQKFYEQYF. The rearrangement joins TRBV4-1 to TRBJ2-7, with TRBD1 as a possible D gene (6 bases). CDR1 and CDR2 (germline): MGHRA, YSYEKL. The CDR3 extends over 15 amino acids. Trimming left V 3 bases short and J 3 bases short, with 15 bases between.